A selection of T cell receptor beta chains follows, all from one sample in a study of T cells after yellow fever vaccination. Each CDR3 protein is one row after TCRdb ran MiXCR on the 5' RACE reads. The data hold around 310,000 distinct CDR3 sequences, with 4% observed a single time. Source: PBMCs, taken 5 days after the yellow fever booster vaccination. All receptors come from a man in his late teens or twenties who received the YFV17D yellow fever vaccine. CDR3s include the opening cysteine and the closing phenylalanine or tryptophan. The order of the fields is V gene, D gene, J gene, clone size, CDR3 protein, CDR3 DNA. The D gene is left open where the match is weak. Some rows mark clone size as missing; the rest say once, few, many or name a class of expanded clone.

v_call: TRBV5-1
d_call: -
j_call: TRBJ1-6
clone_size: many
cdr3_aa: CASTSGDDDSPLHF
cdr3_nt: TGCGCCAGCACCTCAGGGGATGACGATTCACCCCTCCACTTT

v_call: TRBV20-1
d_call: -
j_call: TRBJ2-6
clone_size: -
cdr3_aa: CSAARGLTSGANVLTF
cdr3_nt: TGCAGTGCGGCACGGGGATTAACCTCTGGGGCCAACGTCCTGACTTTC

v_call: TRBV28
d_call: -
j_call: TRBJ1-1
clone_size: many
cdr3_aa: CASGSIKGNTEAFF
cdr3_nt: TGTGCCAGCGGTTCCATCAAGGGAAACACTGAAGCTTTCTTT

v_call: TRBV5-5
d_call: -
j_call: TRBJ1-1
clone_size: many
cdr3_aa: CASGRGGEAFF
cdr3_nt: TGTGCCAGCGGAAGGGGTGGGGAAGCTTTCTTT

v_call: TRBV5-1
d_call: -
j_call: TRBJ1-1
clone_size: many
cdr3_aa: CASSLQTVGTEAFF
cdr3_nt: TGCGCCAGCAGCTTACAAACAGTCGGCACTGAAGCTTTCTTT

v_call: TRBV14
d_call: TRBD1
j_call: TRBJ2-3
clone_size: -
cdr3_aa: CASSLDSGTGKRDTQYF
cdr3_nt: TGTGCCAGCAGCCTAGATTCCGGGACAGGGAAAAGGGATACGCAGTATTTT

v_call: TRBV12-3/TRBV12-4
d_call: TRBD1
j_call: TRBJ1-1
clone_size: few
cdr3_aa: CASSTNRGTEAFF
cdr3_nt: TGTGCCAGCAGTACCAACAGGGGCACTGAAGCTTTCTTT

v_call: TRBV12-3/TRBV12-4
d_call: -
j_call: TRBJ2-3
clone_size: -
cdr3_aa: CASSWGQSGVAQYF
cdr3_nt: TGTGCCAGCAGTTGGGGGCAGTCTGGGGTGGCGCAGTATTTT

v_call: TRBV3-1
d_call: TRBD2
j_call: TRBJ2-1
clone_size: -
cdr3_aa: CASSGGGGAYNEQFF
cdr3_nt: TGTGCCAGCAGCGGAGGCGGGGGTGCCTACAATGAGCAGTTCTTC

v_call: TRBV20-1
d_call: TRBD2
j_call: TRBJ2-5
clone_size: -
cdr3_aa: CSAALGGETQYF
cdr3_nt: TGCAGTGCGGCCTTGGGGGGGGAGACCCAGTACTTC

v_call: TRBV7-6
d_call: -
j_call: TRBJ2-5
clone_size: few
cdr3_aa: CASSLYVAGTLGETQYF
cdr3_nt: TGTGCCAGCAGCTTGTATGTTGCGGGGACGTTGGGAGAGACCCAGTACTTC

v_call: TRBV7-2
d_call: -
j_call: TRBJ2-1
clone_size: many
cdr3_aa: CASSFRTRQSEQFF
cdr3_nt: TGTGCCAGCAGCTTCCGTACTCGGCAAAGTGAGCAGTTCTTC

v_call: TRBV12-3/TRBV12-4
d_call: -
j_call: TRBJ2-1
clone_size: -
cdr3_aa: CASSLAGTPNHEQFF
cdr3_nt: TGTGCCAGCAGTTTAGCGGGGACTCCGAATCATGAGCAGTTCTTC

v_call: TRBV4-2
d_call: -
j_call: TRBJ2-7
clone_size: -
cdr3_aa: CASSPQARGYEQYF
cdr3_nt: TGTGCCAGCAGCCCTCAGGCCAGGGGCTACGAGCAGTACTTC

v_call: TRBV7-2
d_call: TRBD1
j_call: TRBJ2-3
clone_size: -
cdr3_aa: CASSRQGTSTDTQYF
cdr3_nt: TGTGCCAGCAGCCGACAGGGGACGAGCACAGATACGCAGTATTTT

v_call: TRBV27
d_call: -
j_call: TRBJ1-1
clone_size: -
cdr3_aa: CASSLSFPLNTEAFF
cdr3_nt: TGTGCCAGCAGTTTATCATTCCCCTTGAACACTGAAGCTTTCTTT

v_call: TRBV5-1
d_call: -
j_call: TRBJ1-1
clone_size: many
cdr3_aa: CASSSVGKGYQNTEAFF
cdr3_nt: TGCGCCAGCAGCTCCGTCGGTAAGGGCTACCAGAACACTGAAGCTTTCTTT

v_call: TRBV24-1
d_call: -
j_call: TRBJ2-5
clone_size: many
cdr3_aa: CATSDEGGGQGLGTQYF
cdr3_nt: TGTGCCACCAGTGATGAGGGTGGTGGACAAGGGTTGGGGACCCAGTACTTC

v_call: TRBV7-2
d_call: -
j_call: TRBJ2-1
clone_size: many
cdr3_aa: CASTSPDNEQFF
cdr3_nt: TGTGCCAGCACCTCTCCGGACAATGAGCAGTTCTTC

v_call: TRBV5-1
d_call: -
j_call: TRBJ1-1
clone_size: -
cdr3_aa: CASSLVQGVTEAFF
cdr3_nt: TGCGCCAGCAGCTTGGTACAGGGAGTTACTGAAGCTTTCTTT

v_call: TRBV7-2
d_call: -
j_call: TRBJ2-5
clone_size: many
cdr3_aa: CASSFEPKETQYF
cdr3_nt: TGTGCCAGCAGCTTTGAGCCAAAAGAGACCCAGTACTTC

v_call: TRBV15
d_call: TRBD1
j_call: TRBJ2-7
clone_size: many
cdr3_aa: CATSRVPGQGPGEQYF
cdr3_nt: TGTGCCACCAGCAGAGTACCGGGACAGGGCCCGGGCGAGCAGTACTTC

v_call: TRBV5-8
d_call: -
j_call: TRBJ2-5
clone_size: few
cdr3_aa: CASSSGRRGAETQYF
cdr3_nt: TGTGCCAGCAGCTCGGGAAGGAGGGGCGCAGAGACCCAGTACTTC

v_call: TRBV20-1
d_call: TRBD1
j_call: TRBJ1-2
clone_size: many
cdr3_aa: CSAREPDRVVGYGYTF
cdr3_nt: TGCAGTGCTAGAGAACCCGACAGGGTCGTGGGCTATGGCTACACCTTC

v_call: TRBV7-8
d_call: TRBD1
j_call: TRBJ1-6
clone_size: few
cdr3_aa: CASSATPGGSYNSPLHF
cdr3_nt: TGTGCCAGCTCGGCTACCCCAGGGGGCTCATATAATTCACCCCTCCACTTT

v_call: TRBV9
d_call: TRBD2
j_call: TRBJ2-3
clone_size: few
cdr3_aa: CASSVAPSGGARPDTQYF
cdr3_nt: TGTGCCAGCAGCGTAGCCCCTAGCGGGGGGGCCAGGCCAGATACGCAGTATTTT

v_call: TRBV18
d_call: -
j_call: TRBJ1-1
clone_size: few
cdr3_aa: CASSVEGRDTEAFF
cdr3_nt: TGTGCCAGCTCGGTGGAGGGTAGGGACACTGAAGCTTTCTTT

v_call: TRBV12-3/TRBV12-4
d_call: -
j_call: TRBJ1-1
clone_size: many
cdr3_aa: CASSSSGGVTEAFF
cdr3_nt: TGTGCCAGCAGCTCCTCCGGGGGGGTCACTGAAGCTTTCTTT

v_call: TRBV7-2
d_call: TRBD2
j_call: TRBJ2-7
clone_size: -
cdr3_aa: CASSLWTSGSAYEQYF
cdr3_nt: TGTGCCAGCAGCCTATGGACTAGCGGGTCAGCTTACGAGCAGTACTTC

v_call: TRBV19
d_call: -
j_call: TRBJ2-3
clone_size: -
cdr3_aa: CASSMGLLSTDTQYF
cdr3_nt: TGTGCCAGTAGTATGGGGCTACTGAGCACAGATACGCAGTATTTT

v_call: TRBV6-5
d_call: -
j_call: TRBJ2-2
clone_size: -
cdr3_aa: CASSYPMGDTGELFF
cdr3_nt: TGTGCCAGCAGTTACCCGATGGGGGACACCGGGGAGCTGTTTTTT

v_call: TRBV5-1
d_call: -
j_call: TRBJ1-1
clone_size: few
cdr3_aa: CASSLAGGKNTEAFF
cdr3_nt: TGCGCCAGCAGCTTGGCGGGCGGGAAGAACACTGAAGCTTTCTTT

v_call: TRBV20-1
d_call: -
j_call: TRBJ1-2
clone_size: many
cdr3_aa: CSAPDNYGYTF
cdr3_nt: TGCAGTGCTCCAGATAACTATGGCTACACCTTC

v_call: TRBV30
d_call: -
j_call: TRBJ1-1
clone_size: few
cdr3_aa: CAWISGTLRYTEAFF
cdr3_nt: TGTGCCTGGATCAGCGGGACTCTTCGTTACACTGAAGCTTTCTTT

v_call: TRBV10-3
d_call: TRBD1
j_call: TRBJ2-7
clone_size: many
cdr3_aa: CASSGTGTYEQYF
cdr3_nt: TGTGCCAGCTCCGGGACAGGAACCTACGAGCAGTACTTC

v_call: TRBV5-1
d_call: -
j_call: TRBJ2-3
clone_size: -
cdr3_aa: CASSLVGGPPTDTQYF
cdr3_nt: TGCGCCAGCAGCTTGGTAGGGGGACCTCCCACAGATACGCAGTATTTT

v_call: TRBV27
d_call: TRBD2
j_call: TRBJ2-3
clone_size: -
cdr3_aa: CASSFLLAGGPDTQYF
cdr3_nt: TGTGCCAGCAGTTTCTTACTAGCGGGGGGCCCAGATACGCAGTATTTT

v_call: TRBV6-5
d_call: -
j_call: TRBJ1-5
clone_size: many
cdr3_aa: CASSTRPGNQPQHF
cdr3_nt: TGTGCCAGCAGTACCAGACCCGGCAATCAGCCCCAGCATTTT

v_call: TRBV4-1
d_call: TRBD1
j_call: TRBJ1-2
clone_size: -
cdr3_aa: CASSLIRDREHTSRVYGYTF
cdr3_nt: TGCGCCAGCAGCTTAATCCGGGACAGGGAGCACACCTCCCGAGTCTATGGCTACACCTTC

v_call: TRBV5-1
d_call: -
j_call: TRBJ2-5
clone_size: many
cdr3_aa: CASSRFTPGTSQETQYF
cdr3_nt: TGCGCCAGCAGCCGCTTCACCCCCGGGACAAGCCAAGAGACCCAGTACTTC

v_call: TRBV20-1
d_call: -
j_call: TRBJ1-1
clone_size: -
cdr3_aa: CSAFLPGGTEAFF
cdr3_nt: TGCAGTGCTTTCCTCCCAGGTGGCACTGAAGCTTTCTTT

v_call: TRBV5-5
d_call: -
j_call: TRBJ1-4
clone_size: many
cdr3_aa: CASSPFSGTHPNDATNEKLFF
cdr3_nt: TGTGCCAGCAGCCCATTTTCAGGGACCCACCCGAATGACGCAACTAATGAAAAACTGTTTTTT

v_call: TRBV9
d_call: TRBD2
j_call: TRBJ2-1
clone_size: many
cdr3_aa: CASSVGALRGGEQFF
cdr3_nt: TGTGCCAGCAGCGTAGGGGCGTTGCGGGGGGGCGAGCAGTTCTTC

v_call: TRBV29-1
d_call: TRBD1
j_call: TRBJ1-1
clone_size: few
cdr3_aa: CSGDRGNTEAFF
cdr3_nt: TGCAGCGGGGACAGGGGGAACACTGAAGCTTTCTTT

v_call: TRBV4-3
d_call: -
j_call: TRBJ1-2
clone_size: few
cdr3_aa: CASSLGAGENYGYTF
cdr3_nt: TGCGCCAGCAGCCTCGGGGCAGGGGAGAACTATGGCTACACCTTC

v_call: TRBV11-2
d_call: -
j_call: TRBJ2-7
clone_size: many
cdr3_aa: CASSLSAEQYF
cdr3_nt: TGTGCCAGCAGCTTATCGGCCGAGCAGTACTTC

v_call: TRBV10-3
d_call: -
j_call: TRBJ2-5
clone_size: few
cdr3_aa: CAIPDGHIKETQYF
cdr3_nt: TGTGCCATCCCCGACGGACACATCAAAGAGACCCAGTACTTC